The rows below give T cell receptor beta chains drawn from one sample of a study of T cells in Graves' hyperthyroidism and ophthalmopathy. Each CDR3 protein gets one entry after TCRdb re-called the multiplex PCR reads with MiXCR. This table holds hundreds of thousands of distinct CDR3 sequences, roughly 45% found once. Sequenced input: peripheral blood or thyroid tissue (not recorded which). The receptor source for this set is an adult man with Graves' disease, either hyperthyroidism or ophthalmopathy (not recorded which). Each CDR3 is given with its conserved first and last residue.

14 | TRBJ1-2 | TRBV29-1 | CSVVTGGNNYGYTF
16 | TRBJ1-1 | TRBV7-2 | CASSLGTRQGSTEAFF
15 | TRBJ1-5 | TRBV5-1 | CASSLVAGENRPQHF
17 | TRBJ2-6 | TRBV24-1 | CATSPAWAHSGANVLTF
14 | TRBJ1-4 | TRBV10-3 | CAISADTGLEKLFF
15 | TRBJ2-5 | TRBV7-9 | CASSRLAGGKETQYF
13 | TRBJ1-1 | TRBV25-1 | CAALGQGYTEAFF
15 | TRBJ1-2 | TRBV9 | CASSVAVGGASGYTF
12 | TRBJ1-1 | TRBV20-1 | CSARGWDTEAFF
9 | TRBJ2-6 | TRBV2 | CASSYALTF
15 | TRBJ2-5 | TRBV2 | CASGSLLAGGETQYF
14 | TRBJ2-7 | TRBV5-1 | CASSYNRGGYEQYF
16 | TRBJ1-6 | TRBV2 | CASSPPGGRNNSPLHF
16 | TRBJ2-7 | TRBV9 | CASSVGTDLSSGEQYF
12 | TRBJ1-1 | TRBV12-3/TRBV12-4 | CASSRGYTEAFF
16 | TRBJ1-1 | TRBV4-1 | CASSQDRRGSNTEAFF
12 | TRBJ1-6 | TRBV9 | CASSAGTGRLHF
12 | TRBJ2-7 | TRBV20-1 | CSAGVDAGEQYF
14 | TRBJ2-7 | TRBV7-8 | CASSSPGRAYEQYF
14 | TRBJ1-3 | TRBV10-3 | CAISERGDGNTIYF
14 | TRBJ2-7 | TRBV2 | CASRGGVRSYEQYF
18 | TRBJ1-1 | TRBV5-1 | CASSLVGQGIGMNTEAFF
15 | TRBJ2-7 | TRBV20-1 | CSADPPGQGGYEQYF
15 | TRBJ1-6 | TRBV5-1 | CASSGWTGDHSPLHF
13 | TRBJ1-2 | TRBV2 | CASRDPGGSVYTF
15 | TRBJ1-4 | TRBV2 | CASSERWGSGEKLFF
13 | TRBJ1-6 | TRBV2 | CASTTLPNSPLHF
15 | TRBJ1-2 | TRBV29-1 | CSVVGGAGKKYGYTF
14 | TRBJ1-5 | TRBV24-1 | CATSEAASNQPQHF
19 | TRBJ1-5 | TRBV2 | CASSLWTGTGRGSNQPQHF
12 | TRBJ2-7 | TRBV7-8 | CASLSGLDEQYF
13 | TRBJ1-2 | TRBV24-1 | CATSVADSYGYTF
17 | TRBJ1-5 | TRBV2 | CASSEENRGLGNQPQHF
14 | TRBJ1-2 | TRBV29-1 | CSVEGGGTNYGYTF
13 | TRBJ1-6 | TRBV6-5 | CASQQAGGDPLHF
13 | TRBJ1-1 | TRBV7-9 | CANSLGGGTEAFF
16 | TRBJ2-5 | TRBV2 | CASKDRGGFGSGTQYF
16 | TRBJ2-7 | TRBV7-2 | CASSLVGRTGGNEQYF
12 | TRBJ2-6 | TRBV6-1 | CASSEAANVLTF
13 | TRBJ2-5 | TRBV29-1 | CSVETTGVETQYF
15 | TRBJ2-7 | TRBV19 | CASSIEAGWTYEQYF
14 | TRBJ1-6 | TRBV11-2 | CASSWGLYNSPLHF
14 | TRBJ1-3 | TRBV10-3 | CAISDIASGNTIYF
15 | TRBJ1-6 | TRBV14 | CASSPRDGVNSPLHF
13 | TRBJ2-6 | TRBV7-9 | CASSGQGSQPLTF
14 | TRBJ1-5 | TRBV9 | CASSVDGGHQPQHF
16 | TRBJ1-6 | TRBV7-2 | CASSLFKDSANSPLHF
14 | TRBJ2-7 | TRBV7-2 | CASSLGGGVYEQYF
13 | TRBJ1-2 | TRBV12-3/TRBV12-4 | CASRMDGGYGYTF
11 | TRBJ2-7 | TRBV19 | CARRGRNEQYF
17 | TRBJ1-1 | TRBV7-9 | CASSFTAAPLQGAEAFF
15 | TRBJ2-2 | TRBV20-1 | CSARDPDRAAGELFF
15 | TRBJ1-4 | TRBV9 | CASSPSGGTNEKLFF
14 | TRBJ1-1 | TRBV2 | CASSEDSVNTEAFF
14 | TRBJ1-6 | TRBV5-4 | CASSSERGGTPLHF
16 | TRBJ1-6 | TRBV7-8 | CASSLAGMGAISPLHF